The rows below give T cell receptor beta chains drawn from one sample of a study of T cell responses to AZD1222 COVID-19 vaccine. Clones were sequenced by immunoSEQ multiplex PCR, and TCRdb holds only the in-frame ones, with some missing. The table has 110,000 to 150,000 clones, 93% seen once. The material was peripheral blood, obtained on day 0 of AZD1222 vaccination. These receptors were taken from an adult in good health. Both conserved end residues are part of each CDR3. The D gene is left open where the match is weak. Part of the rows lack a size; the others show once, few, many or a class for expanded clones.

clone_size: -
v_call: TRBV29-1
d_call: TRBD2
j_call: TRBJ2-7
cdr3_nt: TGCAGCGGGAAGACTAGCGGGAGCCACGAGCAGTACTTC
cdr3_aa: CSGKTSGSHEQYF

clone_size: -
v_call: TRBV18
d_call: TRBD1
j_call: TRBJ2-7
cdr3_nt: TGTGCCAGCTCAGTCCGGGACAGGGACTACGAGCAGTACTTC
cdr3_aa: CASSVRDRDYEQYF

clone_size: -
v_call: TRBV24-1
d_call: -
j_call: TRBJ2-3
cdr3_nt: TGTGCCACCAGTGATCGGGGGCTGATGGGCACAGATACGCAGTATTTT
cdr3_aa: CATSDRGLMGTDTQYF

clone_size: -
v_call: TRBV10-2
d_call: -
j_call: TRBJ2-7
cdr3_nt: TGCGCCAGCAGTGAATCAGGCGGGGTCTCCTACGAGCAGTACTTC
cdr3_aa: CASSESGGVSYEQYF

clone_size: -
v_call: TRBV9
d_call: TRBD1
j_call: TRBJ1-1
cdr3_nt: TGTGCCAGCAGCGACCGGGACAGGGCACATCAAGCTTTCTTT
cdr3_aa: CASSDRDRAHQAFF

clone_size: once
v_call: TRBV5-1
d_call: -
j_call: TRBJ1-2
cdr3_nt: TGCGCCAGCAGCAGCGACACGTATGGCTACACCTTC
cdr3_aa: CASSSDTYGYTF

clone_size: -
v_call: TRBV2
d_call: TRBD1
j_call: TRBJ1-5
cdr3_nt: TGTGCCAGCAGTGGGGACAGAGATCAGCCCCAGCATTTT
cdr3_aa: CASSGDRDQPQHF

clone_size: -
v_call: TRBV9
d_call: TRBD2
j_call: TRBJ2-3
cdr3_nt: TGTGCCAGCAGCTCAGGGACTAGCAGATACACAGATACGCAGTATTTT
cdr3_aa: CASSSGTSRYTDTQYF

clone_size: -
v_call: TRBV24-1
d_call: -
j_call: TRBJ2-1
cdr3_nt: TGTGCCACCAGTGATCGTGACAACAATGAGCAGTTCTTC
cdr3_aa: CATSDRDNNEQFF

clone_size: -
v_call: TRBV19
d_call: -
j_call: TRBJ1-1
cdr3_nt: TGTGCCAGTAGTATCGGGGGGAACACTGAAGCTTTCTTT
cdr3_aa: CASSIGGNTEAFF

clone_size: -
v_call: TRBV27
d_call: -
j_call: TRBJ2-2
cdr3_nt: TGTGCCAGCAGTCCCCTACCCGGGACACATAACACCGGGGAGCTGTTTTTT
cdr3_aa: CASSPLPGTHNTGELFF

clone_size: -
v_call: TRBV30
d_call: -
j_call: TRBJ1-2
cdr3_nt: TGTGCCTGGAGTGTAACAGGGCGTACACACTATGGCTACACCTTC
cdr3_aa: CAWSVTGRTHYGYTF

clone_size: -
v_call: TRBV6-5
d_call: -
j_call: TRBJ2-2
cdr3_nt: TGTGCCAGCAGTAAGATCAGGGGCGCCACCGGGGAGCTGTTTTTT
cdr3_aa: CASSKIRGATGELFF

clone_size: -
v_call: TRBV10-3
d_call: TRBD2
j_call: TRBJ2-7
cdr3_nt: TGTGCCATCAGTGGACTAGCGGGGGTCTACGAGCAGTACTTC
cdr3_aa: CAISGLAGVYEQYF

clone_size: -
v_call: TRBV30
d_call: -
j_call: TRBJ2-2
cdr3_nt: TGTGCCTGGAGTGGGGACCTTTCGAACACCGGGGAGCTGTTTTTT
cdr3_aa: CAWSGDLSNTGELFF

clone_size: -
v_call: TRBV3-1/TRBV3-2
d_call: TRBD1
j_call: TRBJ1-2
cdr3_nt: TGTGCCAGCAGCCCTGAAACAGGGGACTATGGCTACACCTTC
cdr3_aa: CASSPETGDYGYTF

clone_size: -
v_call: TRBV5-1
d_call: TRBD2
j_call: TRBJ2-5
cdr3_nt: TGCGCCAGCGGGCTAGCGGGATCCCAAGAGACCCAGTACTTC
cdr3_aa: CASGLAGSQETQYF

clone_size: -
v_call: TRBV5-1
d_call: -
j_call: TRBJ1-1
cdr3_nt: TGCGCCAGCAGCTTGGACTGGGGCCGGTACCTTGAAGCTTTCTTT
cdr3_aa: CASSLDWGRYLEAFF

clone_size: -
v_call: TRBV9
d_call: TRBD1
j_call: TRBJ1-2
cdr3_nt: TGTGCCAGCAGCGACCGGGACAGAGAACCCCTTAACTATGGCTACACCTTC
cdr3_aa: CASSDRDREPLNYGYTF

clone_size: -
v_call: TRBV19
d_call: TRBD1
j_call: TRBJ1-1
cdr3_nt: TGTGCCAGTAGTGCTCGTCAGACAGGGGGAGGCACTGAAGCTTTCTTT
cdr3_aa: CASSARQTGGGTEAFF

clone_size: once
v_call: TRBV29-1
d_call: -
j_call: TRBJ2-3
cdr3_nt: TGCAGCGGACGCACAGATACGCAGTATTTT
cdr3_aa: CSGRTDTQYF

clone_size: few
v_call: TRBV7-2
d_call: -
j_call: TRBJ2-7
cdr3_nt: TGTGCCAGCAGCTTAGCCGTCCGGTACGAGCAGTACTTC
cdr3_aa: CASSLAVRYEQYF

clone_size: once
v_call: TRBV5-4
d_call: -
j_call: TRBJ1-6
cdr3_nt: TGTGCCAGCACAGTTGACGGGTCCTATAATTCACCCCTCCACTTT
cdr3_aa: CASTVDGSYNSPLHF

clone_size: -
v_call: TRBV7-9
d_call: -
j_call: TRBJ1-4
cdr3_nt: TGTGCCAGCAGCTTCCTGGGGGATGGGCGACTGTTTTTT
cdr3_aa: CASSFLGDGRLFF

clone_size: -
v_call: TRBV11-2
d_call: -
j_call: TRBJ1-1
cdr3_nt: TGTGCCAGCAGCTTAGGTTGGCAGGTTCCCATGAACACTGAAGCTTTCTTT
cdr3_aa: CASSLGWQVPMNTEAFF

clone_size: -
v_call: TRBV28
d_call: -
j_call: TRBJ1-2
cdr3_nt: TGTGCCAGCAGTTTACCAGGCAACTATGGCTACACCTTC
cdr3_aa: CASSLPGNYGYTF